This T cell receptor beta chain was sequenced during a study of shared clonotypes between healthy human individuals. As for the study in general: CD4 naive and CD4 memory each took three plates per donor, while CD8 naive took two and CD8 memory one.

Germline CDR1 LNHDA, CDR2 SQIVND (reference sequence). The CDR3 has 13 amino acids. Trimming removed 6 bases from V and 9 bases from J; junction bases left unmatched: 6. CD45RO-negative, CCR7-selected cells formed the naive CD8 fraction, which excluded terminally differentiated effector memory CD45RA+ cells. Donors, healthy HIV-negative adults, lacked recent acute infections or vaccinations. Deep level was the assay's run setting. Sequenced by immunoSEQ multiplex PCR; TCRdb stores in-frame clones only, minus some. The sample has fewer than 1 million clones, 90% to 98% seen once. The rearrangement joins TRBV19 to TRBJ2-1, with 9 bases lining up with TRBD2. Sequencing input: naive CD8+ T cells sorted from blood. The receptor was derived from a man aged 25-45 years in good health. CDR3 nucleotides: TGTGCCAGTAGGGTTAGCGGGAGTATTGAGCAGTTCTTC. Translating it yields CASRVSGSIEQFF.